The 31 T cell receptor beta chains in this list originate from one sample, sequenced in a study of T cell repertoires in cytomegalovirus infection (dated by TCRdb to the late 2010s). The sample's treatment or condition, from its label and the paper: in vitro stimulation with specific CMV peptide epitopes to enrich CMV-specific T cells. TCRdb records Illumina HiSeq 1500 as the sequencer. The public reads were run again by TCRdb, first through fastp at Q25 and then through MiXCR, and only productive beta chains were kept. A single entry per CDR3 protein holds the most common genes and DNA from its merged rows. Within this sample are 570,000 or so distinct CDR3 sequences, with over 35% of them counted one time only. The top ten hold around 48% of the sample. Their antigens are not known. This material consisted of cultured PBMCs, taken from culture after CMV antigen stimulation. These receptors all stem from a human donor in good health (CMV status not recorded). Some clones in this sample may be carry-over from other donors' samples.

The gene calls are TRBV19 and TRBJ2-7, with 7 bases matching TRBD1. V shed 3 bases and J 7 bases; nucleotides not matched to a gene: 12. Germline CDR1 is LNHDA and CDR2 is SQIVND (reference sequence). CDR3 length: 15 residues. The CDR3 DNA reads as TGTGCCAGTAGTATCCACGGACAGGAGCCTAGTGAGCAGTACTTC. Amino acids: CASSIHGQEPSEQYF.

This clonotype was picked up many times. CDR3 DNA: TGTGCCAGCAGCTTAGTTAGGGGAAGCCGACAAGAGACCCAGTACTTC. Amino acid sequence: CASSLVRGSRQETQYF. The chain combines TRBV7-2 with TRBJ2-5; possible D gene TRBD1, 5 bases. The ends were cut back, 1 base at V and 2 bases at J, with 14 bases in the middle. The CDR3 runs to 16 residues. CDR1 SGHTA and CDR2 FQGNSA come from the germline V gene.

This rearrangement joins TRBV7-9 to TRBJ2-5, with D maybe TRBD1 (5 bases). CDR1 is SEHNR, CDR2 FQNEAQ, per germline (reference sequence). V was cut by 4 bases and J by 5 bases, with 14 bases left in between. CDR3 size: 14 residues. The CDR3 region is CASSSRAPGETQYF. The CDR3 DNA is TGTGCCAGCAGCTCCCGGGCCCCAGGGGAGACCCAGTACTTC.

This clonotype was recorded many times. The V call is TRBV7-8, the J call TRBJ2-3; TRBD2 matches 7 bases. There are 18 residues in the CDR3. The ends lost 5 bases at V and 3 bases at J; junction bases unmatched: 17. Germline CDR1 is SGHVS and CDR2 is FQNEAQ. The CDR3 loop reads CASSLRGLERIGTDTQYF. As DNA, the CDR3 is TGTGCCAGCAGCCTCCGAGGACTAGAAAGAATTGGAACAGATACGCAGTATTTT.

This clonotype has more than one count but fewer than ten. The rearrangement joins TRBV19 to TRBJ2-1; 7 bases align to TRBD2. The CDR3 runs 14 residues. The ends lost 5 bases at V and 8 bases at J; junction bases unmatched: 9. CDR1 is LNHDA, CDR2 SQIVND, per germline (reference sequence). The CDR3 loop reads CASSLVAGNYEQFF. In DNA, the CDR3 is TGTGCCAGTAGTTTGGTAGCGGGTAACTATGAGCAGTTCTTC. The full variable domain, rest sourced from reference TRBV19 and TRBJ2-1, is DGGITQSPKYLFRKEGQNVTLSCEQNLNHDAMYWYRQDPGQGLRLIYYSQIVNDFQKGDIAEGYSVSREKKESFPLTVTSAQKNPTAFYLCASSLVAGNYEQFFGPGTRLTVL.

V gene TRBV12-3 or TRBV12-4 combines with J gene TRBJ2-1, with TRBD1 matching over 8 bases. Unmatched junction bases numbered 9, after V lost 5 bases and J lost 0 bases. CDR3 size: 17 residues. CDR3 sequence: CASSPKWTGSSYNEQFF. The CDR3 DNA follows: TGTGCCAGCAGTCCGAAGTGGACAGGGAGCTCCTACAATGAGCAGTTCTTC.

This clonotype was observed a handful of times. The chain has TRBV5-6 and TRBJ2-7; possibly TRBD1 for D (5 bases). V shed 0 bases and J shed 6 bases, with 13 bases lying between them. Germline CDR1 and CDR2: SGHDT and YYEEEE. There are 14 residues in the CDR3. The CDR3 nucleotides are TGTGCCAGCAGCTTGGGCGCAGGGTGGCGCGAGCAGTACTTC. Translating gives CASSLGAGWREQYF.

The CDR3 here is CASSAGGRATGELFF. CDR3 DNA: TGTGCCAGCAGCGCCGGGGGCAGGGCCACCGGGGAGCTGTTTTTT. The J gene is TRBJ2-2, the V gene TRBV6-1; the D gene could be TRBD1 or TRBD2 (6 bases each). Trimming shortened V by 6 bases and J by 4 bases, and 15 bases separated the two germline ends. The CDR3 runs to 15 residues. The germline V gene encodes CDR1 MNHNS and CDR2 SASEGT.

The chain recombines TRBV7-2 with TRBJ2-2; a weak D match, TRBD1 (7 bases). Trimming cost V 2 bases and J 4 bases, with 14 bases left between them. CDR1 SGHTA and CDR2 FQGNSA come from the germline V gene. CDR3 size: 16 residues. The CDR3 DNA is TGTGCCAGCAGCTTAACTCCAGGGGGGATCACCGGGGAGCTGTTTTTT. This codes for CASSLTPGGITGELFF.

This clonotype was counted between two and nine times. J is TRBJ1-4 and V is TRBV7-8; no clear D gene. Trimming stripped 5 bases from V and 5 bases from J, with 12 bases between. Looked up from germline, CDR1 is SGHVS and CDR2 is FQNEAQ. The CDR3 spans 14 residues. CDR3 sequence reads: CASSPNGYNEKLFF. CDR3 sequence (DNA): TGTGCCAGCAGCCCCAATGGATACAATGAAAAACTGTTTTTT.

This clonotype was found a few times. The genes are TRBV7-9 and TRBJ2-3, with 11 bases matching TRBD2. The CDR3 spans 17 residues. The trim removed 2 bases at V and 5 bases at J, leaving 9 bases unmatched. In germline, CDR1 is SEHNR, CDR2 FQNEAQ (reference sequence). The chain's CDR3 is CASSLRIAGGPGDTQYF. In DNA, the CDR3 is TGTGCCAGCAGCTTAAGGATAGCGGGAGGGCCGGGAGATACGCAGTATTTT.

The V and J genes are TRBV12-3 or TRBV12-4 and TRBJ1-4; 7 nucleotides line up with TRBD1. V shed 7 bases and J 8 bases; nucleotides not matched to a gene: 7. The CDR3 sequence is 13 residues long. The CDR3 DNA is TGTGCCAGCATGAAGGGGGCGGGGGAAAAACTGTTTTTT. It encodes CASMKGAGEKLFF.

The rearrangement links TRBV7-9 to TRBJ1-2; D uncertain. Germline V gene lookup returns CDR1 SEHNR and CDR2 FQNEAQ (reference sequence). This CDR3 spans 13 amino acids. The V end lost 2 bases, the J end lost 6 bases, and 10 bases lay between the germline ends. CDR3 nucleotides: TGTGCCAGCAGCTTACTGGGAAAGGATGGCTACACCTTC. It yields the protein CASSLLGKDGYTF.

As DNA, the CDR3 is TGTGCCAGCAGTGACCTGCAGGGGGGACCCCTCCACTTT. Residues: CASSDLQGGPLHF. The rearrangement uses TRBV6-4 and TRBJ1-6; TRBD1 agrees at 7 bases. Unmatched junction bases numbered 4, after V lost 2 bases and J lost 12 bases. Looked up from germline, CDR1 is MRHNA and CDR2 is SNTAGT. There are 13 residues in the CDR3.

The chain is built from TRBV6-2 or TRBV6-3 and TRBJ1-5, with D uncertain. Trimming left V 6 bases short and J 0 bases short, with 9 bases between. The CDR3 covers 14 residues. Looked up from germline, CDR1 is MNHEY and CDR2 is SVGEGT. The chain's CDR3 is CASSPHHSNQPQHF. CDR3 coding DNA: TGTGCCAGCAGCCCCCACCATAGCAATCAGCCCCAGCATTTT.

The chain combines TRBV11-2 with TRBJ2-3; unclear D gene. The CDR3 has 16 residues. Per the germline V gene, CDR1 is SGHAT and CDR2 is FQNNGV. Trimming stripped 6 bases from V and 0 bases from J, with 16 bases between. CDR3 sequence: CASRPHRTPSTDTQYF. CDR3 bases: TGTGCCAGCAGACCTCACAGAACCCCTAGCACAGATACGCAGTATTTT.

The V and J genes are TRBV7-2 and TRBJ1-2; D gene ambiguous. The V end lost 5 bases, the J end lost 2 bases, and 12 bases lay between the germline ends. The CDR3 has 14 residues. In germline, CDR1 is SGHTA, CDR2 FQGNSA. The CDR3 bases are TGTGCCAGCAGCCGTCCTACGGAGAACTATGGCTACACCTTC. Translation: CASSRPTENYGYTF. The full variable domain, with the rest looked up from reference TRBV7-2 and TRBJ1-2, is GAGVSQSPSNKVTEKGKDVELRCDPISGHTALYWYRQSLGQGLEFLIYFQGNSAPDKSGLPSDRFSAERTGGSVSTLTIQRTQQEDSAVYLCASSRPTENYGYTFGSGTRLTVV.

This clonotype was counted ten times or more. The chain couples TRBV28 to TRBJ1-5; D gene unclear. The CDR3 is 14 residues long. Trimming took 7 bases from V and 5 from J, leaving 15 bases between them. Germline loops: CDR1 MDHEN, CDR2 SYDVKM. This CDR3 is CASIPRGFHQPQHF. The CDR3 region has the DNA TGTGCCAGCATCCCCCGGGGATTTCATCAGCCCCAGCATTTT.

The chain has TRBV20-1 and TRBJ1-4; TRBD1 is a possible D gene (5 bases). Germline V CDR1 and CDR2: DFQATT, SNEGSKA (reference sequence). The CDR3 is 12 residues long. The V end lost 6 bases, the J end lost 8 bases, and 13 bases lay between the germline ends. Here the CDR3 reads CSAPRGDEKLFF. The DNA of the CDR3 is TGCAGTGCCCCGCGGGGGGACGAAAAACTGTTTTTT.

In this sample, this clonotype turned up a few times. This chain links TRBV11-2 with TRBJ2-1; the match to TRBD2 covers 8 bases. V was pared by 7 bases and J by 15 bases, with 8 bases of the junction left unmatched. Germline V lookup: CDR1 SGHAT, CDR2 FQNNGV. The CDR3 loop spans 11 amino acids. The CDR3 bases are TGTGCCAGCACCCCGGGGGGGAGCTTGTTCTTC. Translation: CASTPGGSLFF.

The chain is built from TRBV4-1 and TRBJ2-5; TRBD2 agrees at 11 bases. CDR1 and CDR2 (germline): MGHRA, YSYEKL. The length of the CDR3 is 14 residues. V gave up 4 bases and J gave up 5 bases; unmatched junction bases: 3. CDR3 sequence reads: CASSRGLAVETQYF. The DNA for the CDR3 is TGCGCCAGCAGCCGGGGACTAGCGGTTGAGACCCAGTACTTC.

The chain has TRBV12-3 or TRBV12-4 and TRBJ1-1; TRBD1 matches 7 bases. J lost 5 bases, V lost 4 bases, and 10 bases had no gene match. This CDR3 is built from 15 residues. The CDR3 DNA follows: TGTGCCAGCAGTTCCCCGAACAGGGGTAAGACTGAAGCTTTCTTT. Translated: CASSSPNRGKTEAFF.

In this sample, this clonotype turned up a few times. This rearrangement joins TRBV7-2 to TRBJ2-2; the D is unclear. There are 14 residues in the CDR3. Germline V gives CDR1 SGHTA, CDR2 FQGNSA. V was cut by 5 bases and J by 2 bases, with 9 bases left in between. The CDR3 DNA reads TGTGCCAGCAGCGTGCAGAAAAACACCGGGGAGCTGTTTTTT. Amino acids: CASSVQKNTGELFF.

CDR3 DNA sequence: TGTGCCAGCAGCCTCTATCCGGGGGGGGGGATTATTAGGACCATGAACACTGAAGCTTTCTTT. Translation gives CASSLYPGGGIIRTMNTEAFF. The chain joins TRBV7-2 to TRBJ1-1; D is possibly TRBD1 (5 bases). Germline assignment: CDR1 SGHTA and CDR2 FQGNSA. The CDR3 has 21 residues. V lost 5 bases, J lost 0 bases, and 31 bases lay in between.

The chain has TRBV7-9 and TRBJ2-7, with D uncertain. Germline-derived CDR1 and CDR2 are SEHNR and FQNEAQ (reference sequence). The V end lost 1 base, the J end lost 3 bases, and 7 bases lay between the germline ends. The CDR3 contains 13 residues. In DNA, the CDR3 is TGTGCCAGCAGCTTAGGGTCCTTCTACGAGCAGTACTTC. Residues: CASSLGSFYEQYF. The full variable domain, completed using reference TRBV7-9 and TRBJ2-7, is DTGVSQNPRHKITKRGQNVTFRCDPISEHNRLYWYRQTLGQGPEFLTYFQNEAQLEKSRLLSDRFSAERPKGSFSTLEIQRTEQGDSAMYLCASSLGSFYEQYFGPGTRLTVT.

The chain carries TRBV7-6 and TRBJ2-5, with TRBD2 matching 8 bases. CDR1 is SGHVS and CDR2 is FNYEAQ in the germline V gene. This CDR3 spans 13 amino acids. After removal of 5 bases from V and 5 bases from J, the junction contained 4 bases not matched to a gene. The CDR3 DNA is TGTGCCAGCAGCGGAGCGGGAGTGGAGACCCAGTACTTC. The encoded protein is CASSGAGVETQYF.

Comments on this clonotype: The germline gene is not matched at one end of the junction; a read error may be the cause. The rearrangement joins TRBV7-2 to TRBJ2-7; 8 positions match TRBD2. This CDR3 spans 13 amino acids. Per germline, CDR1 SGHTA and CDR2 FQGNSA. The CDR3 protein is CASSLVFPGLGFF. CDR3 nucleotides: TGTGCCAGCAGCTTGGTCTTTCCGGGACTAGGGTTCTTC.

This clonotype was recorded a few times. The chain recombines TRBV6-1 with TRBJ2-3; D is undetermined. CDR3 length: 14 residues. Germline CDR1 and CDR2: MNHNS and SASEGT. Trimming took off 1 base at V and 4 bases at J, with 9 bases between the two ends. CDR3 nucleotides: TGTGCCAGCAGTGAAGAGGCGGCCCCAGATACGCAGTATTTT. This codes for CASSEEAAPDTQYF.

This clonotype was recorded a few times. The CDR3, as DNA: TGTGCCAGCATCGGGACTAGCGTGTTCACCGGGGAGCTGTTTTTT. It translates to CASIGTSVFTGELFF. The genes are TRBV6-2 or TRBV6-3 and TRBJ2-2; 10 nucleotides align to TRBD2. Germline V gives CDR1 MNHEY, CDR2 SVGEGT. V shed 7 bases and J 4 bases; nucleotides not matched to a gene: 6. This CDR3 comprises 15 residues.

The chain recombines TRBV12-3 or TRBV12-4 with TRBJ2-2; D gene uncertain. This CDR3 spans 15 amino acids. Deletions cut 2 bases from V and 4 bases from J, with 11 bases between. The CDR3 sequence: CASSLSSAGTGELFF. The CDR3, as DNA: TGTGCCAGCAGTTTAAGTAGTGCTGGCACCGGGGAGCTGTTTTTT.

This chain links TRBV2 with TRBJ1-2; unclear D gene. V was pared by 8 bases and J by 0 bases, with 7 bases between. This CDR3 is 12 amino acids long. Germline assignment: CDR1 SNHLY and CDR2 FYNNEI. The CDR3: CASPDSNYGYTF. CDR3 sequence (DNA): TGTGCCAGCCCGGATTCTAACTATGGCTACACCTTC.